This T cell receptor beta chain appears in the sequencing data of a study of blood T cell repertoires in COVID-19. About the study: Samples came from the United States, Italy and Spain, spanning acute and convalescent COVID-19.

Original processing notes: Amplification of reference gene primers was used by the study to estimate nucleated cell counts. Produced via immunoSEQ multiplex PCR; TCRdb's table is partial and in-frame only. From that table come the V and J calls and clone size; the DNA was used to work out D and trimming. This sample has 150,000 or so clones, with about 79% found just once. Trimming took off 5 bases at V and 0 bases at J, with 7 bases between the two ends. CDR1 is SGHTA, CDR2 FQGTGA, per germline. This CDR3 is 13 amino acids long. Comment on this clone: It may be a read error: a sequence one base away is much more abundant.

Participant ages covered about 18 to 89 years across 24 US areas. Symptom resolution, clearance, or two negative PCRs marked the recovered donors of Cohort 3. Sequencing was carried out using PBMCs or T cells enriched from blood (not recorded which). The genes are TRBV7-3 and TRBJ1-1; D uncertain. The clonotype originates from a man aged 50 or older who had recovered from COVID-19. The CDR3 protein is CASSRQVNTEAFF. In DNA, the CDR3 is TGTGCCAGCAGCAGGCAGGTGAACACTGAAGCTTTCTTT. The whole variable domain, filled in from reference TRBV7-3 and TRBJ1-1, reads GAGVSQTPSNKVTEKGKYVELRCDPISGHTALYWYRQSLGQGPEFLIYFQGTGAADDSGLPNDRFFAVRPEGSVSTLKIQRTERGDSAVYLCASSRQVNTEAFFGQGTRLTVV.